The T cell receptor (beta chain) described here comes from a study of T cell changes during pregnancy in multiple sclerosis (dated by TCRdb to between 2017 and 2020). Some background on the complete study: Changes in the T cell repertoire over the course of pregnancy were examined in this study in women with multiple sclerosis.

To note about this clone: The antigen it recognizes is unknown. Within one base of it there is no much larger clone, and no base qualities were kept.

Libraries came from the immunoSEQ multiplex PCR assay. TCRdb's version of the immuneACCESS table is confined to in-frame rearrangements and falls short of the full clone set. An unresolved V gene accounts for under half of the shortfall where checked; the remainder is of unknown origin. The sample has 33,000 or so clones on record, 90% of them singletons. Jointly, the top ten make up about 5.2% of the sample. This clonotype was sampled from a female donor in good health, enrolled as a control in a pregnancy study. This specimen was peripheral blood, taken in the third trimester of pregnancy.

The DNA sequence is TGTGCCAGCATCCTCCAGGGCGGGGGGAGGGATACGCAGTATTTT. This codes for CASILQGGGRDTQYF. The rearranged segments are TRBV27 and TRBJ2-3, and 8 junctional nucleotides match TRBD2. CDR1 and CDR2 (MNHEY, SMNVEV) derive from the germline V gene (reference sequence). Including the terminal cysteine and phenylalanine, the CDR3 comprises 15 residues. CDR3 DNA is the only sequence kept; it has 45 bases, read in frame from the first base. V and J are trimmed by 7 bases and 6 bases, and the gene matches miss 12 bases of the junction.